The subject of this entry is one TCR beta chain. Profiling relied on immunoSEQ multiplex PCR, and the TCRdb table lists in-frame clones only, not all of them. This sample has some 130,000 clones, with approximately 90% found just once. This sample was included in a study of radiation and T cells in renal cell carcinoma. This CDR3 is built from 16 residues. Germline lookup yields CDR1 SGHRS and CDR2 YFSETQ. Trimming shortened V by 4 bases and J by 2 bases, and 15 bases separated the two germline ends. Documented time point: blood 2 weeks post-SBRT. Treatment defined: 15 Gy SBRT to primary tumor, nephrectomy 4 weeks later.

This chain links TRBV5-1 with TRBJ1-4, with D unclear. The sequence was obtained from a woman between 70 and 85 years old with renal cell carcinoma. This material consisted of blood, taken from a patient whose treatment included radiotherapy and nephrectomy. CDR3 in amino acids: CASSVTPGVTNEKLFF. The DNA of the CDR3 is TGCGCCAGCAGCGTAACCCCGGGAGTGACTAATGAAAAACTGTTTTTT.